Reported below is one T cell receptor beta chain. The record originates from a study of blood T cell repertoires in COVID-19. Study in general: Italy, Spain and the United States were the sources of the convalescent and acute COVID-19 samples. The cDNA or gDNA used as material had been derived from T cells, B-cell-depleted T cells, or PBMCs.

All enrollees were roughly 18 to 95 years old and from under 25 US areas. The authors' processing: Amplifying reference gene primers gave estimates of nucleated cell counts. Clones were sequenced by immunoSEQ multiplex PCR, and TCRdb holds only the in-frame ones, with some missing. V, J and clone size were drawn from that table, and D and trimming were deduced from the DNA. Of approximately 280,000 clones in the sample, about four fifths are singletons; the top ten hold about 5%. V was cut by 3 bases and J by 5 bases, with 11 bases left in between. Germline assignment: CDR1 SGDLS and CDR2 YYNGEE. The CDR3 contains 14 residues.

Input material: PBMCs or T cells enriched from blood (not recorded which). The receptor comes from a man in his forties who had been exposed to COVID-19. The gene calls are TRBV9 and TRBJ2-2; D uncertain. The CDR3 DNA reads TGTGCCAGCAGCGCGGGTAACCCAACCGGGGAGCTGTTTTTT. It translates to CASSAGNPTGELFF. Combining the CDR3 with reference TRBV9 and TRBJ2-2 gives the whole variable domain DSGVTQTPKHLITATGQRVTLRCSPRSGDLSVYWYQQSLDQGLQFLIQYYNGEERAKGNILERFSAQQFPDLHSELNLSSLELGDSALYFCASSAGNPTGELFFGEGSRLTVL.